This T cell receptor (beta chain) was captured in a study of shared clonotypes between healthy human individuals. Produced via immunoSEQ multiplex PCR; TCRdb's table is partial and in-frame only. The table lists around 1.1 million clones, approximately 80% of them singletons. CDR1 SGHRS and CDR2 YFSETQ come from the germline V gene. The CDR3 totals 15 residues. Losses at the gene ends were 4 bases for V and 3 bases for J; bases not matched to a gene: 9. Sample: memory CD4+ T cells from PBMCs. Subset noted: CD45RA-negative fraction. The sequence came from a young man in good health. Some clones in this sample may be carry-over from other donors' samples. The chain is built from TRBV5-1 and TRBJ1-2; 7 bases match TRBD1. CDR3 coding DNA: TGCGCCAGCAGCCCGGGACAGCAGATGCACTATGGCTACACCTTC. This codes for CASSPGQQMHYGYTF.